The next 5 T cell receptor beta chains were all read from a single sample in a study of cytomegalovirus exposure and HLA in healthy donors. Vbeta (60) and Jbeta (13) primers were used in the PCR. Profiling relied on immunoSEQ multiplex PCR, and the TCRdb table lists in-frame clones only, not all of them. The table lists fewer than 200,000 clones, 65% to 75% of them singletons. Sequencing was carried out using PBMCs. These receptors originate from a girl between 10 and 17 years old in good health and CMV-seronegative.

V usage is TRBV27 and J usage is TRBJ1-1; 8 bases are a match to TRBD1. J lost 3 bases, V lost 0 bases, and 9 bases had no gene match. This CDR3 spans 17 amino acids. CDR1 MNHEY and CDR2 SMNVEV come from the germline V gene (reference sequence). CDR3 amino acids: CASSLSGGRGPHTEAFF. The CDR3 DNA reads TGTGCCAGCAGTTTATCGGGGGGCAGGGGGCCCCACACTGAAGCTTTCTTT.

This clone was observed a handful of times. The chain carries TRBV15 and TRBJ2-3, with D hard to call. The germline V gene encodes CDR1 LNHNV and CDR2 YYDKDF (reference sequence). CDR3 length equals 17 residues. The V and J ends lost 0 bases and 4 bases respectively, with 17 bases between them. The CDR3 loop is CATSRDHLASTSDTQYF. The CDR3 DNA is TGTGCCACCAGCAGAGATCATTTGGCTAGTACTTCAGATACGCAGTATTTT.

For this clone: A much more abundant neighbour one base away suggests this may be a read error. The chain combines TRBV27 with TRBJ1-6; the match to TRBD1 covers 8 bases. Germline V gene lookup returns CDR1 MNHEY and CDR2 SMNVEV (reference sequence). V lost 6 bases to trimming and J lost 5 bases; unmatched junction nucleotides: 0. This CDR3 has 13 amino acids. The chain's CDR3 is CASRDRDNSPLHF. For the CDR3, the DNA is TGTGCCAGCAGGGACAGGGATAATTCACCCCTCCACTTT.

This clone came up a few times. For the CDR3, the DNA is TGTGCCAGCAGCTTGGGGCTAGCCACGAATGAGCAGTTCTTC. Protein product: CASSLGLATNEQFF. The chain couples TRBV5-4 to TRBJ2-1; a possible D gene is TRBD2 (5 bases). Per the germline V gene, CDR1 is SGHNT and CDR2 is YYREEE (reference sequence). Deletions cut 0 bases from V and 7 bases from J, with 11 bases between. The CDR3 is made up of 14 amino acids.

This clone appeared a few times. The gene calls are TRBV11-2 and TRBJ2-3; possibly TRBD1 for D (6 bases). There are 16 residues in the CDR3. CDR1 and CDR2 (germline): SGHAT, FQNNGV. Trimming cost V 0 bases and J 0 bases, with 10 bases left between them. CDR3 nucleotides: TGTGCCAGCAGCTTAGATGGGCAGGGGAGCACAGATACGCAGTATTTT. It yields the protein CASSLDGQGSTDTQYF.